Sequencing of this T cell receptor (beta chain) was carried out in a study of response to subunit inactivated influenza vaccine. Study-wide findings and caveats: The authors put forward the suggestion that each seasonal influenza vaccination may bring in only a limited number of new T cells.

TCRdb fed the RT-PCR reads into MiXCR, producing one record per CDR3 protein. The table has more than 250,000 distinct CDR3 sequences, less than 25% seen once. V shed 0 bases and J shed 5 bases, with 8 bases lying between them. Looked up from germline, CDR1 is KGHSH and CDR2 is LQKENI. This CDR3 region has 13 residues. This clonotype came up a few times. Its specificity is not known. The chain recombines TRBV18 with TRBJ2-7; possibly TRBD1 or TRBD2 for D (5 bases each). The sample in question was PBMCs from blood, obtained approximately 22 months after vaccination. This receptor was taken from a man aged 50-75 years who received an inactivated influenza vaccine. This CDR3 reads CASSPPGDHEQYF. CDR3 DNA sequence: TGTGCCAGCTCACCACCCGGGGACCACGAGCAGTACTTC. Full variable domain (outside the CDR3, taken from reference TRBV18 and TRBJ2-7): NAGVMQNPRHLVRRRGQEARLRCSPMKGHSHVYWYRQLPEEGLKFMVYLQKENIIDESGMPKERFSAEFPKEGPSILRIQQVVRGDSAAYFCASSPPGDHEQYFGPGTRLTVT.